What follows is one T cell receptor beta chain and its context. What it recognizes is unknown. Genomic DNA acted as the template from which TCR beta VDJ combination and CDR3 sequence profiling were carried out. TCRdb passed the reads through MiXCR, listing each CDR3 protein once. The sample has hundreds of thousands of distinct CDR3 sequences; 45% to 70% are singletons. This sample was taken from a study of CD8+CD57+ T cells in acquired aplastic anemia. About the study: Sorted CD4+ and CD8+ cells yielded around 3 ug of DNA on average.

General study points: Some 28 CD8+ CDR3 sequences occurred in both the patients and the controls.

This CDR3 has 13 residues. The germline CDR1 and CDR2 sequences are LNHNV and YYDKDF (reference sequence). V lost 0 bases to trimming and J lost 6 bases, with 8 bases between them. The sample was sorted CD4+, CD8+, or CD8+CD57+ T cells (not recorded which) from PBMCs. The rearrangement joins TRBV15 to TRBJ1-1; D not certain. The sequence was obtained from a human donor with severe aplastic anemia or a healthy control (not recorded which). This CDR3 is CATSRDLEAEAFF. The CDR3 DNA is TGTGCCACCAGCAGAGATCTTGAAGCTGAAGCTTTCTTT.